This TCR beta chain came from a study of shared clonotypes between healthy human individuals. CDR1 MGHDK and CDR2 SYGVNS come from the germline V gene. The CDR3 length is 12 residues. Deletions cut 2 bases from V and 4 bases from J, with 3 bases between. Sequencing was performed with immunoSEQ multiplex PCR; in TCRdb, only in-frame clones are kept and a portion is missing. This table holds roughly 2.6 million clones, more than 80% found once. The chain has TRBV25-1 and TRBJ1-3; D gene uncertain. Material: naive CD4+ T cells sorted from blood. Subset specified: CD45RA+ positively selected. The source is a man younger than 35 in good health. Here the CDR3 DNA reads TGTGCCAGCAGTGAAGAGGGAAACACCATATATTTT. Its protein is CASSEEGNTIYF.